What follows describes a single TCR beta chain. The CDR3 loop spans 14 amino acids. V was clipped by 5 bases and J by 0 bases, with 13 bases between them. Germline CDR1 SQVTM, CDR2 ANQGSEA. The time point denotes: pretreatment peripheral blood. Data came from immunoSEQ multiplex PCR; TCRdb stores just in-frame clones and leaves some out. The table shows tens of thousands of clones, with roughly 84% occurring only once. The sample belongs to a study of PD-L1 blockade in urothelial cancer. The receptor comes from a man in his sixties with urothelial cancer. The chain is built from TRBV29-1 and TRBJ1-1; a possible D gene is TRBD1 (5 bases). The material was PBMCs, obtained around atezolizumab (anti-PD-L1) treatment. The CDR3 nucleotides are TGCAGCGTTCTTGTGGGGGGAATGAACACTGAAGCTTTCTTT. This codes for CSVLVGGMNTEAFF.